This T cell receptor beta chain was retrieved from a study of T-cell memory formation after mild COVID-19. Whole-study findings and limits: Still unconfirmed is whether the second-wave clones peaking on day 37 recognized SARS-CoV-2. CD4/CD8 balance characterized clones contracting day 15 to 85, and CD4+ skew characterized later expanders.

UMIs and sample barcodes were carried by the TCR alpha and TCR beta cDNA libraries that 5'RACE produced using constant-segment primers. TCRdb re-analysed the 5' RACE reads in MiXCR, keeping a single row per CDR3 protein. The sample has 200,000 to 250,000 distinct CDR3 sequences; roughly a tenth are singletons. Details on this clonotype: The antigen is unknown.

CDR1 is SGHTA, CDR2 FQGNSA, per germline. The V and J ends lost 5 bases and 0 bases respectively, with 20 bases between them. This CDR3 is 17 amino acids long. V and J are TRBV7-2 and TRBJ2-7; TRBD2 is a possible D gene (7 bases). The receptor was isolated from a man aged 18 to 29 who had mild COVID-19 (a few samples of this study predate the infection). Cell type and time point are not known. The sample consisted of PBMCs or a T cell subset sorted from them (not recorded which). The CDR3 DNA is TGTGCCAGCAGCCGCTCCGGGGGCGGGGGCCTCTCCTACGAGCAGTACTTC. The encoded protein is CASSRSGGGGLSYEQYF.